Included here is one T cell receptor beta chain sequence, with context. Its antigen is still unknown. These data belong to a study of cytomegalovirus exposure and HLA in healthy donors. The overall study: It was reported in a later analysis that the same platform had been used for the approximately 110 validation repertoires as for the approximately 700 first-cohort repertoires. Findings and limits, study-wide: Most TCRs appeared rarely, but some public TCRs recurred in many donors. Cytomegalovirus association was assigned to 150 to 200 TCR beta chains.

The donors were in the approximately 110-subject validation cohort; that cohort was separate from the roughly 700-subject first cohort. This table comes from immunoSEQ multiplex PCR, and its TCRdb copy is limited to in-frame clones, with some not included. The table has some 220,000 clones, about 93% seen once. Trimming cost V 3 bases and J 4 bases; bases outside gene matches: 6. This CDR3 is 16 amino acids long. Germline V gene sequence: CDR1 GTSNPN, CDR2 SVGIG (reference sequence). The sequencing input was PBMCs. This receptor was obtained from a woman in her late teens or twenties in good health and CMV-seronegative. The J gene is TRBJ2-1, the V gene TRBV30, with TRBD2 matching over 13 bases. In nucleotides, the CDR3 is TGTGCCTGGAGCCCGGGACTAGCGGGAAGTTACAATGAGCAGTTCTTC. Translated, it gives CAWSPGLAGSYNEQFF. The whole variable domain, remainder taken from reference TRBV30 and TRBJ2-1, is SQTIHQWPATLVQPVGSPLSLECTVEGTSNPNLYWYRQAAGRGLQLLFYSVGIGQISSEVPQNLSASRPQDRQFILSSKKLLLSDSGFYLCAWSPGLAGSYNEQFFGPGTRLTVL.